This T cell receptor (beta chain) was documented in a study of cytomegalovirus exposure and HLA in healthy donors. About the research overall: Clustering assigned roughly 81% of the roughly 400 genotyped donors to the Caucasian-associated ancestry cluster. Study conclusions and caveats: TCR beta chain V- and J-gene trimming was linked, in a later analysis, to a missense variant in DCLRE1C. Most TCR sequences were uncommon, yet certain public TCRs appeared in many donors. TCR beta chains numbering under 200 were designated cytomegalovirus-associated.

On this clone itself: Its antigen remains unidentified.

Use of 60 Vbeta and 13 Jbeta primers characterized the PCR. Produced via immunoSEQ multiplex PCR; TCRdb's table is partial and in-frame only. Among approximately 150,000 clones, approximately 80% were seen once, and the ten largest hold about 4.5%. Trimming cost V 4 bases and J 12 bases, with 19 bases left between them. The CDR3 runs 14 residues. Germline lookup yields CDR1 SGHDN and CDR2 FVKESK. The TCR sequence derives from a man aged 35-49 years in good health and CMV-seronegative. Sequencing was done on a sample of PBMCs. The gene calls are TRBV14 and TRBJ2-1; D ambiguous. This CDR3 reads CASSPRVSPSWQFF. CDR3 nucleotide sequence: TGTGCCAGCAGCCCACGGGTCAGTCCTAGTTGGCAGTTCTTC.